This T cell receptor (beta chain) was obtained from a study of blood T cell repertoires in COVID-19. The length of the CDR3 is 13 residues. In the original processing: Amplification with reference gene primers provided the estimates of nucleated cell counts. Using immunoSEQ multiplex PCR, the repertoire was profiled, and TCRdb retains in-frame clones only, with some absent. Clonal size and the V and J genes are those of that table, whereas D and trimming came from the DNA. This table holds more than 250,000 clones, around 85% found once. This rearrangement joins TRBV21-1 to TRBJ2-5; the listed D gene, TRBD2, was not tested against the DNA. TRBV21-1 is shown as a pseudogene. The origin of this receptor is a woman aged 40 to 55 who had recovered from COVID-19. Sequencing was done on a sample of PBMCs or T cells enriched from blood (not recorded which). The CDR3 DNA reads as TGTGCCCCCGCATGGCGGGAAGGAGAGACCCAGTACTTC. The encoded protein is CAPAWREGETQYF.